This TCR beta chain is drawn from a study of immune evolution from preneoplasia to lung adenocarcinoma (dated by TCRdb to the early 2020s). At the level of the whole study: HLA loss of heterozygosity was seen in about 7%, 15% and 30% of AIS, MIA and ADC lesions, and in no AAH lesions. The study profiled immune contexture across lung adenocarcinoma precursors and invasive adenocarcinoma using immune gene expression, TCR sequencing and multiplex immunofluorescence. Resected precursor lesions (AAH, AIS, MIA) and invasive adenocarcinomas were compared with paired morphologically normal lung tissue. The sample size was set by how many specimens were available, not by a prior power calculation. Whole exome sequencing and methylation data from the same cohort of nodules were integrated with the immune data. A total of under 60 patients with pulmonary nodules who underwent surgical resection were included in the overall cohort. The TCR sequencing data were obtained from 45 to 60 patients. According to the study, some 100 samples went through TCR sequencing. Class I HLA alleles were inferred from exome data with POLYSOLVER, and allele-specific HLA loss was detected with LOHHLA. Results and caveats for the whole study, not just this receptor: The highest clonality was observed in normal lung, whereas higher T cell density and diversity but lower clonality appeared to be present in later-stage lesions. Compared with EGFR-mutant or double wild-type lesions, KRAS-mutant nodules had the highest T cell clonality. Findings were based on association rather than direct causation; larger cohorts with long-term follow-up and longitudinal biopsies were deemed needed. Because every patient came from Japan and China, how well the results apply to Western populations was uncertain. Normal lung had the highest top T cell clone frequencies, and these frequencies appeared to fall progressively from AAH through AIS, MIA and invasive adenocarcinoma.

The immunoSEQ hsTCRbeta Kit was used to sequence TCR beta CDR3 regions from DNA. Per the original workflow: TCR sequencing data were analysed with the ImmunoSEQ Analyzer. T cell clonality was calculated on productive rearrangements as 1 minus Pielou's evenness. The inverse Simpson index, applied to productive templates, was used to measure T cell diversity. T cell density was TCR beta template counts normalized to usable DNA, estimated by amplifying and sequencing housekeeping genes. Two-sided Kruskal-Wallis tests were used to compare TCR metrics across histologic stages. The table was pulled from immuneACCESS by TCRdb, which kept in-frame rearrangements only. Such tables lose some clones; where checked, under half of the loss comes from unresolved V genes, and the rest has no known cause. V, J and clone size are those of that table, while D and trimming were read from the DNA. The sample table records about 2,000 clones; more than 70% of these occur just once. The ten largest account for just over 9% of the sample.

The patients had resection in Japan or China between 2014 and 2017. Histologic diagnosis of each case was confirmed independently by two lung cancer pathologists on H&E slides. Macro-dissection after pathologic assessment enriched premalignant or tumor cells for nucleic acid extraction. FFPE tissue was used for DNA isolation with the AllPrep DNA/RNA FFPE Kit. CDR1 SGHDN and CDR2 FVKESK were looked up in the germline V gene. The CDR3, cysteine through phenylalanine, is 13 amino acids long. Left in the record is the CDR3 DNA by itself, 39 bases read in frame from the first base. At the junction V is shortened by 3 bases and J by 6 bases, with 10 bases in between. A note on this clone: The clone's antigen remains unknown. Base qualities are missing; no much larger clone stands one base away.

The rearrangement joined TRBV14 to TRBJ2-3; a confident D gene designation cannot be given. The sequencing input was FFPE minimally invasive lung adenocarcinoma tissue. This specimen's cell subset or site label, per the study, means: micro-invasive lung adenocarcinoma (MIA). The clonotype originates from a person between 55 and 80 years old with lung adenocarcinoma. CDR3 loop: CASSHGIRDTQYF. The DNA sequence is TGTGCCAGCAGCCATGGAATTAGGGATACGCAGTATTTT.